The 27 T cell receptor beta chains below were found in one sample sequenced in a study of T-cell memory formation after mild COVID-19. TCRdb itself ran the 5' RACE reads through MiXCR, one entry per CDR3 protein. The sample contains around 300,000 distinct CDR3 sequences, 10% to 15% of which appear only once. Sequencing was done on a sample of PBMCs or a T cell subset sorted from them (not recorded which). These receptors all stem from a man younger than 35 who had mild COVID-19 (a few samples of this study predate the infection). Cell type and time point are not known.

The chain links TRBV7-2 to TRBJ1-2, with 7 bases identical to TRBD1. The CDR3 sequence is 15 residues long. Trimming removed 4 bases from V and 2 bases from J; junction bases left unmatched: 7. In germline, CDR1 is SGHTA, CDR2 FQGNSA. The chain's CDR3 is CASSSRQGKNYGYTF. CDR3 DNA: TGTGCCAGCAGCTCCAGACAGGGAAAGAACTATGGCTACACCTTC. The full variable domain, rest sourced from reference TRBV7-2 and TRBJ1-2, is GAGVSQSPSNKVTEKGKDVELRCDPISGHTALYWYRQSLGQGLEFLIYFQGNSAPDKSGLPSDRFSAERTGGSVSTLTIQRTQQEDSAVYLCASSSRQGKNYGYTFGSGTRLTVV.

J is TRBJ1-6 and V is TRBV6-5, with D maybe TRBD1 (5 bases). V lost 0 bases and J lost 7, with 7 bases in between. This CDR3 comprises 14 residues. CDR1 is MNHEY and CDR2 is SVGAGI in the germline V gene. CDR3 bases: TGTGCCAGCAGTTACTCGACAGTAAATTCACCCCTCCACTTT. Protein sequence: CASSYSTVNSPLHF.

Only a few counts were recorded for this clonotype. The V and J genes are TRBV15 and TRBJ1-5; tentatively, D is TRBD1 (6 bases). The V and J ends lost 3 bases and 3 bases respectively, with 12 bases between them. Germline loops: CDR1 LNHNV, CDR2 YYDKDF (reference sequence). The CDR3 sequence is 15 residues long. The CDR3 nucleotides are TGTGCCACCAGCAGTGGGAGGGGGTCCAATCAGCCCCAGCATTTT. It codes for CATSSGRGSNQPQHF. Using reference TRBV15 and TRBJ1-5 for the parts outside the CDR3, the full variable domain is DAMVIQNPRYQVTQFGKPVTLSCSQTLNHNVMYWYQQKSSQAPKLLFHYYDKDFNNEADTPDNFQSRRPNTSFCFLDIRSPGLGDTAMYLCATSSGRGSNQPQHFGDGTRLSIL.

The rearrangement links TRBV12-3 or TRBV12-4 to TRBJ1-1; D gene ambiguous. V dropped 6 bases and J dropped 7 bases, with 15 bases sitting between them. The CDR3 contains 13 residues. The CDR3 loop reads CASRIGGALEAFF. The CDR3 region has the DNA TGTGCCAGCAGAATCGGCGGAGCCCTTGAAGCTTTCTTT.

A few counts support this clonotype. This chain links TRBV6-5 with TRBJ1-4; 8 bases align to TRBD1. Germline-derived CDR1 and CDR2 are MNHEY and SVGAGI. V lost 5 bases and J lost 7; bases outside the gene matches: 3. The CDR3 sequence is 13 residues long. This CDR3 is CASSPGGGEKLFF. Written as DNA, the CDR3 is TGTGCCAGCAGTCCAGGGGGCGGTGAAAAACTGTTTTTT.

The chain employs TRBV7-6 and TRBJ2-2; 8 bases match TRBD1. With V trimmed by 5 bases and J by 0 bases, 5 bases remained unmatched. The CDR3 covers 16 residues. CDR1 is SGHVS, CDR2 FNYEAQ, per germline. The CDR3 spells CASSMRDRPNTGELFF. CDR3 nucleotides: TGTGCCAGCAGCATGCGGGACAGGCCGAACACCGGGGAGCTGTTTTTT.

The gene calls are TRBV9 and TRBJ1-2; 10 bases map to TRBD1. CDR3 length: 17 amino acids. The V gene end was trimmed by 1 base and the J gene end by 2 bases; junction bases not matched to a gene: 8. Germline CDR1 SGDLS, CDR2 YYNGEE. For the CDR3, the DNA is TGTGCCAGCAGCGTACCCCGACCGGGACAGGGGAACTATGGCTACACCTTC. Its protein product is CASSVPRPGQGNYGYTF.

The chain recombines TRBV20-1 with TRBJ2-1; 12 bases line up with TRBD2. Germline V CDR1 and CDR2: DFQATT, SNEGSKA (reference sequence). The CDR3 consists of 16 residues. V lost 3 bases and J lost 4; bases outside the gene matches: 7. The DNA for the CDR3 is TGCAGTGCTAGTTACGCCGGGACTAGCGGGTACAATGAGCAGTTCTTC. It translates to CSASYAGTSGYNEQFF.

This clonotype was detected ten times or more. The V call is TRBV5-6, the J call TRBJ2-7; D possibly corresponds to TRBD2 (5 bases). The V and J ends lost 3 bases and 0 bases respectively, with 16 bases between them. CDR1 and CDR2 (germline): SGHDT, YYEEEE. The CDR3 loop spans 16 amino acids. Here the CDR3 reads CASSSPIDGNSYEQYF. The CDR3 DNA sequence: TGTGCCAGCAGCTCACCAATCGACGGGAACTCCTACGAGCAGTACTTC.

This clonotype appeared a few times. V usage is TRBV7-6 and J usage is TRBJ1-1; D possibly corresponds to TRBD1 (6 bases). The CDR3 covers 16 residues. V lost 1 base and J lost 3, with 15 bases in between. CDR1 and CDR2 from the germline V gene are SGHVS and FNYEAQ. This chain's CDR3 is CASSLGGRGRHTEAFF. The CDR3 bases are TGTGCCAGCAGCTTAGGCGGCAGGGGAAGGCACACTGAAGCTTTCTTT.

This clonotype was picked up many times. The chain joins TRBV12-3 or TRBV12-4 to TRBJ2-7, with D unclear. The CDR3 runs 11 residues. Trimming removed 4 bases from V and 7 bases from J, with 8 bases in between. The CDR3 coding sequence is TGTGCCAGCAGTTCAGGATATGAGCAGTACGTC. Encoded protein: CASSSGYEQYV.

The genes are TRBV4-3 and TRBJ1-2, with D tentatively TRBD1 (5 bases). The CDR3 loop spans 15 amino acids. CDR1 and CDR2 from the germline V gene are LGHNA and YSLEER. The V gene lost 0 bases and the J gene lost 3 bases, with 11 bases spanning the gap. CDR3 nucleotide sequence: TGCGCCAGCAGCCAAGATCCGACAGAGGACTATGGCTACACCTTC. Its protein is CASSQDPTEDYGYTF.

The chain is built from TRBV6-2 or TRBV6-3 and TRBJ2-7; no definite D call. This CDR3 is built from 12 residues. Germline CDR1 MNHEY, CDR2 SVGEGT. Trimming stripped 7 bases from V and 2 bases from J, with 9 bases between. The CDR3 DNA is TGTGCCAGCAACGACCCCGCCTACGAGCAGTACTTC. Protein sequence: CASNDPAYEQYF.

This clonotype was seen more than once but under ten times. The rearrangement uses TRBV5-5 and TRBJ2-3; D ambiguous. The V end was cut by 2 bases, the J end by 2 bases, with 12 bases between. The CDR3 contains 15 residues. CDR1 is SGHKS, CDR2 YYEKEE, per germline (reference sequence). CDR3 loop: CASSFRTFDTDTQYF. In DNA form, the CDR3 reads TGTGCCAGCAGCTTCCGCACCTTCGACACAGATACGCAGTATTTT.

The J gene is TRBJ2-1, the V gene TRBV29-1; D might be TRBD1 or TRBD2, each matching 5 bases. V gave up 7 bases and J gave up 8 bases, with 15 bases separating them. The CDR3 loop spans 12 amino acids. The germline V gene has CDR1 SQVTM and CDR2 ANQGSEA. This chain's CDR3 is CSATGMGDEQFF. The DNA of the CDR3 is TGCAGCGCCACGGGTATGGGGGATGAGCAGTTCTTC.

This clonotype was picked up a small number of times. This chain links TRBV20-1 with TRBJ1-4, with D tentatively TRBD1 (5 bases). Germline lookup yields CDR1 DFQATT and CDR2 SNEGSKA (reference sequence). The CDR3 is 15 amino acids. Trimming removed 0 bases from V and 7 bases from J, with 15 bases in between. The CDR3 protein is CSARDRRRGSEKLFF. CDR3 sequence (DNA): TGCAGTGCTAGAGATCGGAGGAGGGGCAGTGAAAAACTGTTTTTT.

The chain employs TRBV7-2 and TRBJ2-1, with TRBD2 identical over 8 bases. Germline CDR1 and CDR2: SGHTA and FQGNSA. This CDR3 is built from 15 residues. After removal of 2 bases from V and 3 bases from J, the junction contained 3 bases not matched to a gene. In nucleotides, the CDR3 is TGTGCCAGCAGCTTAAGCGGGGGCTTCTACAATGAGCAGTTCTTC. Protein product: CASSLSGGFYNEQFF.

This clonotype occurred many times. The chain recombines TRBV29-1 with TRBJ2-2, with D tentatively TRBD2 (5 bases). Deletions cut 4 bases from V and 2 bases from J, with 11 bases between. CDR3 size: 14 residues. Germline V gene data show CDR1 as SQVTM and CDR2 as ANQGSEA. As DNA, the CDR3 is TGCAGCGTTGTCGGGGTCGGAAACACCGGGGAGCTGTTTTTT. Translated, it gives CSVVGVGNTGELFF.

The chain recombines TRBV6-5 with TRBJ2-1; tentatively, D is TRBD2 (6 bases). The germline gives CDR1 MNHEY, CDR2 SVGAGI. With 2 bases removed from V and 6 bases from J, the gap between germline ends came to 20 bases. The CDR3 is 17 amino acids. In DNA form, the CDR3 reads TGTGCCAGCAGTTACGACTCCGGGGGAAGTCAGTTCAATGAGCAGTTCTTC. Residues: CASSYDSGGSQFNEQFF.

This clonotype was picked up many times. CDR3 residues: CASSWRGLPDTQYF. The CDR3 nucleotides read TGTGCCAGCAGTTGGCGGGGGTTACCAGATACGCAGTATTTT. V gene TRBV6-5 combines with J gene TRBJ2-3, with TRBD2 identical over 7 bases. In germline, CDR1 is MNHEY, CDR2 SVGAGI. J gave up 4 bases and V 4 bases, and 5 bases lay outside the gene matches. The CDR3 has 14 amino acids.

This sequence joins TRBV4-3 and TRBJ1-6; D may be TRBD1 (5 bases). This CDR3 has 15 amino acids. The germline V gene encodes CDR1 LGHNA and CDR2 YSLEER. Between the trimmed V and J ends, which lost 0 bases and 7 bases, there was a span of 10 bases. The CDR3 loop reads CASSQDQGGNSPLHF. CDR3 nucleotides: TGCGCCAGCAGCCAAGATCAGGGTGGGAATTCACCCCTCCACTTT.

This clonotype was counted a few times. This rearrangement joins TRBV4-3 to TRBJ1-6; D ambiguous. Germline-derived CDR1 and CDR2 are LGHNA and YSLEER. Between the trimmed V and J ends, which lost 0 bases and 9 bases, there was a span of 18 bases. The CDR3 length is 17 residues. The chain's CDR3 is CASSQDRRVGEGSPLHF. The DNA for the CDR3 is TGCGCCAGCAGCCAAGATCGTAGGGTCGGTGAGGGTTCACCCCTCCACTTT.

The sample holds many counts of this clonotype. The CDR3, as DNA: TGTGCCAGCAGAGAAGTGGGGGGGCGGTATAATTCACCCCTCCACTTT. This gives the protein CASREVGGRYNSPLHF. This chain links TRBV3-1 with TRBJ1-6; weak D call: TRBD1 (6 bases). Germline CDR1 and CDR2: LGHDT and YNNKEL (reference sequence). The CDR3 has 16 amino acids. V was trimmed by 6 bases and J by 4 bases, leaving 16 bases between them.

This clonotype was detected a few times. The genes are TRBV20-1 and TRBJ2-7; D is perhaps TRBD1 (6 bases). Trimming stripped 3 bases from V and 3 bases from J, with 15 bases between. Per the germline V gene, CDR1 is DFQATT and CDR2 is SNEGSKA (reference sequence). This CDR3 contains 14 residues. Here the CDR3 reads CSASRLRGIYEQYV. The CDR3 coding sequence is TGCAGTGCTAGTAGACTCAGGGGTATCTACGAGCAGTACGTC.

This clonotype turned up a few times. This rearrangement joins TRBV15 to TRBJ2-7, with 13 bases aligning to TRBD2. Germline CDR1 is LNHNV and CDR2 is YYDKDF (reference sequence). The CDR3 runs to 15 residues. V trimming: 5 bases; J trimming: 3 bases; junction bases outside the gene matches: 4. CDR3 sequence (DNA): TGTGCCACCAGCCTCGGGACTAGCGGGGTCTACGAGCAGTACTTC. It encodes CATSLGTSGVYEQYF.

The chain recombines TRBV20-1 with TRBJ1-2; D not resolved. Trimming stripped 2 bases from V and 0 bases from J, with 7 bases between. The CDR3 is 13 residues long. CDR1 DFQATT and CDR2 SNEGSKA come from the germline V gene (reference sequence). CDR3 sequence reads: CSARSDTNYGYTF. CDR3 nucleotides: TGCAGTGCTAGATCAGACACTAACTATGGCTACACCTTC.

The CDR3 DNA sequence: TGTGCCAGCAGCCTCGGACACCGCACAGATACGCAGTATTTT. Encoded protein: CASSLGHRTDTQYF. The V gene is TRBV7-9, the J gene TRBJ2-3; tentative D call: TRBD1 (5 bases). The CDR3 is 14 residues long. V was clipped by 5 bases and J by 1 base, with 10 bases between them. CDR1 SEHNR and CDR2 FQNEAQ come from the germline V gene (reference sequence). The full variable domain, in which reference TRBV7-9 and TRBJ2-3 provide the parts outside the CDR3, is DTGVSQNPRHKITKRGQNVTFRCDPISEHNRLYWYRQTLGQGPEFLTYFQNEAQLEKSRLLSDRFSAERPKGSFSTLEIQRTEQGDSAMYLCASSLGHRTDTQYFGPGTRLTVL.